Given below is one T cell receptor beta chain in context. The data were obtained in a study of blood T cell repertoires in COVID-19. From germline, CDR1 is PRHDT and CDR2 FYEKMQ (reference sequence). CDR3 length: 14 residues. J lost 5 bases, V lost 3 bases, and 4 bases had no gene match. Seattle's enrolled individuals joined amid active infection and were then monitored longitudinally. Libraries were prepared by immunoSEQ multiplex PCR; TCRdb keeps only in-frame clonotypes and omits some of them. Here the sample spans some 210,000 clones, about 90% being singletons. This rearrangement joins TRBV13 to TRBJ2-7, with 10 bases aligning to TRBD1. Sequencing was carried out using peripheral blood. The clonotype originates from a man aged 60 to 69 with COVID-19, enrolled during active disease. Here the CDR3 reads CASSLTGGIHEQYF. Written as DNA, the CDR3 is TGTGCCAGCAGCTTGACAGGGGGCATCCACGAGCAGTACTTC.